A single sample gave rise to the 15 T cell receptor beta chains below, sequenced in a study of blood T cells in healthy people across ages. Using a J-beta primer mix together with a sample-barcoded 5' primer, a second PCR was run for 7 to 11 cycles. Via MiXCR, TCRdb re-called the 5' RACE reads, giving one row per CDR3 protein. The table records hundreds of thousands of distinct CDR3 sequences, roughly 43% of them present only once. Input material: blood. The receptor source for this set is an elderly man in good health.

Many counts were recorded for this clonotype. V and J are TRBV6-2 or TRBV6-3 and TRBJ2-7, with 11 bases identical to TRBD2. The V segment lost 7 bases and the J segment 0 bases; nucleotides outside the gene matches: 5. The CDR3 runs 15 residues. Germline V CDR1 and CDR2: MNHEY, SVGEGT. The CDR3 DNA is TGTGCCAGCAACCCTAGCGGGAGGTTCTCCTACGAGCAGTACTTC. This codes for CASNPSGRFSYEQYF.

V gene TRBV24-1 combines with J gene TRBJ2-3, with 8 bases that match TRBD1. The CDR3 loop spans 15 amino acids. The J segment lost 4 bases and the V segment lost 4 bases, leaving 6 bases of the junction unmatched. Germline V lookup: CDR1 KGHDR, CDR2 SFDVKD. This CDR3 is CATSDLGQGSDTQYF. The CDR3 DNA reads TGTGCCACCAGTGACCTCGGACAGGGCTCAGATACGCAGTATTTT.

This clonotype turned up a few times. The chain is built from TRBV27 and TRBJ2-4; D is unresolved. The J call may be faulty, since TRBJ2-7 better matches the DNA end. The CDR3 runs 14 residues. CDR1 and CDR2 from the germline V gene are MNHEY and SMNVEV (reference sequence). The DNA for the CDR3 is TGTGCCAGCAGTTTATCAGGGTCAGCCTACGAGCAGTACTTC. This codes for CASSLSGSAYEQYF.

The chain joins TRBV7-2 to TRBJ2-5; 14 bases map to TRBD2. This CDR3 is 16 amino acids long. The germline gives CDR1 SGHTA, CDR2 FQGNSA. The J segment lost 11 bases and the V segment lost 5 bases, leaving 13 bases of the junction unmatched. DNA for the CDR3: TGTGCCAGCAGCCGGGGACTAGCGGGAGCAGGAGGGGAGCAGTACTTC. Encoded protein: CASSRGLAGAGGEQYF.

The CDR3 loop reads CASSEIGSRAETQYF. As DNA, the CDR3 is TGTGCCAGCAGTGAAATTGGGAGCAGGGCTGAGACCCAGTACTTC. The chain employs TRBV6-1 and TRBJ2-5; D is tentatively TRBD1 or TRBD2 (5 bases each). Germline assignment: CDR1 MNHNS and CDR2 SASEGT. Between the trimmed V and J ends, which lost 2 bases and 5 bases, there was a span of 15 bases. The CDR3 spans 15 residues.

Points on this clonotype: At one end the junction does not follow the germline gene, possibly because of a read error. The V gene is TRBV7-3, the J gene TRBJ2-3; D is possibly TRBD2 (6 bases). Per the germline V gene, CDR1 is SGHTA and CDR2 is FQGTGA. The CDR3 length is 13 residues. CDR3 region: CVSSLLEGYTQYF. CDR3 bases: TGTGTCAGCAGCTTATTGGAGGGATATACGCAGTATTTT.

The rearrangement links TRBV6-2 or TRBV6-3 to TRBJ2-1, with D possibly TRBD2 on 8 matching bases. V dropped 6 bases and J dropped 9 bases, with 21 bases sitting between them. Germline assignment: CDR1 MNHEY and CDR2 SVGEGT. CDR3 length: 15 residues. This CDR3 is CASSMTSAQGGEQFF. For the CDR3, the DNA is TGTGCCAGCAGCATGACTAGCGCCCAGGGGGGTGAGCAGTTCTTC.

The chain carries TRBV3-1 and TRBJ2-5, with D possibly matching TRBD2 (6 bases). Germline V gene data show CDR1 as LGHDT and CDR2 as YNNKEL (reference sequence). There are 13 residues in the CDR3. V was cut by 3 bases and J by 4 bases, with 9 bases left in between. This CDR3 is CASSQAGTETQYF. CDR3 DNA: TGTGCCAGCAGCCAGGCGGGAACAGAGACCCAGTACTTC.

The chain joins TRBV18 to TRBJ2-7; D gene uncertain. Germline CDR1 KGHSH, CDR2 LQKENI. Trimming stripped 5 bases from V and 10 bases from J, with 12 bases between. The CDR3 runs to 11 residues. CDR3 in amino acids: CASSKKGTQYF. CDR3 DNA: TGTGCCAGCTCAAAGAAAGGTACTCAGTACTTC.

This clonotype was counted a few times. The chain carries TRBV2 and TRBJ1-5; D not resolved. V dropped 6 bases and J dropped 4 bases, with 13 bases sitting between them. Per germline, CDR1 SNHLY and CDR2 FYNNEI. The CDR3 sequence is 14 residues long. CDR3 sequence: CASSGRGFNQPQHF. CDR3 sequence (DNA): TGTGCCAGCAGCGGTCGAGGGTTTAATCAGCCCCAGCATTTT.

This clonotype was counted only a few times. The chain couples TRBV5-1 to TRBJ2-5, with D tentatively TRBD2 (5 bases). Per germline, CDR1 SGHRS and CDR2 YFSETQ. CDR3 length: 13 residues. The V gene lost 3 bases and the J gene lost 2 bases, with 8 bases spanning the gap. CDR3 region: CASSSSWQETQYF. CDR3 DNA sequence: TGCGCCAGCAGCTCTAGCTGGCAAGAGACCCAGTACTTC.

This clonotype has at least ten counts. The chain has TRBV5-1 and TRBJ2-1; D might be TRBD2 (5 bases). Germline V lookup: CDR1 SGHRS, CDR2 YFSETQ. The CDR3 runs 12 residues. The germline V and J ends were trimmed by 7 bases and 10 bases, with 15 bases remaining between them. In nucleotides, the CDR3 is TGCGCCAGCCGCGACTACCTAGGGGAGCAGTTCTTC. This sequence encodes CASRDYLGEQFF.

The chain couples TRBV7-9 to TRBJ2-5, with 8 bases matching TRBD2. Germline loops: CDR1 SEHNR, CDR2 FQNEAQ (reference sequence). The CDR3 consists of 11 residues. Trimming at V came to 4 bases and at J to 13 bases, leaving 5 bases not matched to a gene. CDR3 sequence: CASSSGRGPYF. CDR3 coding DNA: TGTGCCAGCAGCTCCGGGAGGGGTCCGTACTTC.

The gene calls are TRBV11-1 and TRBJ2-5, with 7 bases aligning to TRBD2. The closer fit of TRBJ2-7 to the DNA end suggests the J call may be wrong. Germline V gives CDR1 SGHAT, CDR2 FQDESV (reference sequence). The CDR3 consists of 15 residues. CDR3 DNA: TGTGCCAGCAGCCACATTGCTAGCGGACCCTACGAGCAGTACTTC. This codes for CASSHIASGPYEQYF.

The chain has TRBV28 and TRBJ2-7, with 7 nucleotides matching TRBD2. CDR1 is MDHEN, CDR2 SYDVKM, per germline. This CDR3 has 14 amino acids. V lost 5 bases, J lost 6 bases, and 10 bases stayed unmatched. The CDR3 region is CASSPTGTTCEQYF. The CDR3, as DNA: TGTGCCAGCAGTCCAACCGGGACTACCTGCGAGCAGTACTTC.